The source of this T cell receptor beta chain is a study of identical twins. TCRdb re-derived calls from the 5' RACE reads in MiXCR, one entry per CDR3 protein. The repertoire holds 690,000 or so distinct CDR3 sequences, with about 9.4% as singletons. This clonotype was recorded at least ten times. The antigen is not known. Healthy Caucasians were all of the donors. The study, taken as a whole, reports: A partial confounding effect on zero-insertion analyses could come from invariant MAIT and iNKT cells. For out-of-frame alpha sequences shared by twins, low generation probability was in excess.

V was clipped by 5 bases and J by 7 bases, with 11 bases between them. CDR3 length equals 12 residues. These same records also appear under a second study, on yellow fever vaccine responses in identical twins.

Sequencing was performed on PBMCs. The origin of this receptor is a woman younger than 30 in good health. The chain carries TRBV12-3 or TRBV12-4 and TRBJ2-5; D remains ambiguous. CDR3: CASSPLVGTQYF. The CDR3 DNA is TGTGCCAGCAGTCCATTGGTGGGGACCCAGTACTTC.